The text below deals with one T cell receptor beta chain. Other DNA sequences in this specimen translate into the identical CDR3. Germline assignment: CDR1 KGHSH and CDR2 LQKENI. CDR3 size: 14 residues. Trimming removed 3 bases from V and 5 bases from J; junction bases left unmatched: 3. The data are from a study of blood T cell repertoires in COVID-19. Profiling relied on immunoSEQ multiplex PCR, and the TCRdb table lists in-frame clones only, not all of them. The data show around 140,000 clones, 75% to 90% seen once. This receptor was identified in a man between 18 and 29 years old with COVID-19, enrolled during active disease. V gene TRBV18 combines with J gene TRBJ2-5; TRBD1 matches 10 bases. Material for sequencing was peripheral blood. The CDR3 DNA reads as TGTGCCAGCTCACCGTCGGGACAGGGGGAGACCCAGTACTTC. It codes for CASSPSGQGETQYF.